Each of the 5 T cell receptor beta chains below was sequenced from the same sample in a study of blood T cell repertoires in COVID-19. Profiling relied on immunoSEQ multiplex PCR, and the TCRdb table lists in-frame clones only, not all of them. The table records about 100,000 clones, 81% of them present only once. The specimen sequenced was peripheral blood. The receptor set was obtained from a man between 60 and 70 years old with acute or convalescent COVID-19.

The table lists this clone with a few counts. The chain couples TRBV9 to TRBJ2-2; D gene uncertain. The CDR3 covers 15 residues. The germline V gene has CDR1 SGDLS and CDR2 YYNGEE. V lost 2 bases, J lost 0 bases, and 8 bases lay in between. Here the CDR3 reads CASSVGNANTGELFF. For the CDR3, the DNA is TGTGCCAGCAGCGTGGGCAACGCGAACACCGGGGAGCTGTTTTTT.

The V and J genes are TRBV7-9 and TRBJ2-3, with 13 bases matching TRBD2. J gave up 5 bases and V 5 bases, and 7 bases lay outside the gene matches. This CDR3 has 16 amino acids. Germline loops: CDR1 SEHNR, CDR2 FQNEAQ (reference sequence). The chain's CDR3 is CASSRTGTSGKDTQYF. The CDR3, as DNA: TGTGCCAGCAGCCGGACCGGGACTAGCGGGAAAGATACGCAGTATTTT.

CDR3: CASSQIQFNSPLHF. The CDR3 DNA follows: TGCGCCAGCAGTCAAATCCAATTTAACAGCCCCCTCCACTTT. J is TRBJ1-6 and V is TRBV23-1; D gene uncertain. TRBV23-1 is noted as an ORF with a role that remains uncertain. V lost 2 bases to trimming and J lost 13 bases, with 15 bases between them. The CDR3 sequence is 14 residues long.

As concerns this clone: Within the sample, other DNA sequences also encode this same CDR3. The gene calls are TRBV9 and TRBJ2-7; TRBD2 might be the D (5 bases). The CDR3 runs 15 residues. Germline values: CDR1 SGDLS, CDR2 YYNGEE. The V end lost 0 bases, the J end lost 3 bases, and 13 bases lay between the germline ends. DNA for the CDR3: TGTGCCAGCAGCGTAGCCGAGGGATCTTACTACGAGCAGTACTTC. Translating it yields CASSVAEGSYYEQYF.

The chain employs TRBV11-2 and TRBJ2-1, with 11 nucleotides matching TRBD1. V lost 6 bases and J lost 4; bases outside the gene matches: 5. Per germline, CDR1 SGHAT and CDR2 FQNNGV. The CDR3 totals 15 residues. In DNA form, the CDR3 reads TGTGCCAGCAGACAGGGACAGGGGGGTTACAATGAGCAGTTCTTC. Amino acid sequence: CASRQGQGGYNEQFF.